The 13 T cell receptor beta chains below were found in one sample sequenced in a study of T cell changes during pregnancy in multiple sclerosis (dated by TCRdb to about 2019). The library was built by means of the immunoSEQ multiplex PCR assay. In its TCRdb copy, this immuneACCESS table keeps in-frame sequences only and misses some clones. Where compared with another copy, unresolved V genes explain less than half of these, and the others have no known cause. The sample records about 56,000 clones, about 93% of which are singletons. The top ten constitute less than 0.6% of the sample. This sample comprised CD4+ T cells from peripheral blood mononuclear cells, obtained in the third trimester of pregnancy. Every receptor here comes from a female donor with multiple sclerosis, enrolled in a pregnancy study.

This clone was observed a single time. The chain employs TRBV18 and TRBJ2-2; TRBD1 might be the D (5 bases). This CDR3 comprises 14 residues. V lost 2 bases to trimming and J lost 5 bases, with 9 bases between them. Germline CDR1 and CDR2: KGHSH and LQKENI. CDR3 region: CASSPTGGTGELFF. The DNA for the CDR3 is TGTGCCAGCTCACCAACAGGTGGGACCGGGGAGCTGTTTTTT.

The genes are TRBV19 and TRBJ2-2, with D maybe TRBD1 (6 bases). The CDR3 runs 15 residues. The V end lost 9 bases, the J end lost 1 base, and 15 bases lay between the germline ends. Germline V CDR1 and CDR2: LNHDA, SQIVND (reference sequence). The CDR3 here is CASQTGQMNTGELFF. In DNA form, the CDR3 reads TGTGCCAGCCAGACCGGACAGATGAACACCGGGGAGCTGTTTTTT.

The CDR3 protein is CASSPSGGHYNEQFF. The DNA of the CDR3 is TGTGCCAGCAGCCCCAGCGGGGGGCACTACAATGAGCAGTTCTTC. The V call is TRBV7-9, the J call TRBJ2-1, with 9 nucleotides matching TRBD2. The CDR3 sequence is 15 residues long. Germline V gene sequence: CDR1 SEHNR, CDR2 FQNEAQ (reference sequence). The V and J ends lost 5 bases and 3 bases, in that order; junction bases with no gene match: 5.

This chain links TRBV27 with TRBJ2-2; 10 positions match TRBD2. The V gene end was trimmed by 6 bases and the J gene end by 0 bases; junction bases not matched to a gene: 7. This CDR3 has 17 amino acids. Germline CDR1 reads MNHEY; CDR2 reads SMNVEV (reference sequence). This chain's CDR3 is CASRASGGVPNTGELFF. For the CDR3, the DNA is TGTGCCAGCAGAGCTAGCGGGGGCGTCCCGAACACCGGGGAGCTGTTTTTT.

This clone is classed as medium-sized. The V and J genes are TRBV6-5 and TRBJ2-1, with 7 bases lining up with TRBD1. Unmatched junction bases numbered 9, after V lost 6 bases and J lost 10 bases. Per germline, CDR1 MNHEY and CDR2 SVGAGI. The CDR3 spans 13 residues. The DNA of the CDR3 is TGTGCCAGCAGCCAGACAGGGCTTGGAGAGCAGTTCTTC. Its protein product is CASSQTGLGEQFF.

V gene TRBV19 combines with J gene TRBJ1-1; D gene ambiguous. The CDR3 has 14 residues. From germline, CDR1 is LNHDA and CDR2 SQIVND (reference sequence). V was clipped by 6 bases and J by 0 bases, with 11 bases between them. The CDR3 DNA follows: TGTGCCAGTAGAGCCGGTTTGGTGAACACTGAAGCTTTCTTT. It encodes CASRAGLVNTEAFF. Complete variable domain (other parts from reference TRBV19 and TRBJ1-1): DGGITQSPKYLFRKEGQNVTLSCEQNLNHDAMYWYRQDPGQGLRLIYYSQIVNDFQKGDIAEGYSVSREKKESFPLTVTSAQKNPTAFYLCASRAGLVNTEAFFGQGTRLTVV.

The count of this clone is one. The V gene is TRBV2, the J gene TRBJ1-2, with TRBD1 matching over 8 bases. Trimming at V came to 4 bases and at J to 8 bases, leaving 6 bases not matched to a gene. The V gene's germline CDR1 is SNHLY and CDR2 FYNNEI. The CDR3 is made up of 13 amino acids. The CDR3 DNA sequence: TGTGCCAGCAGTGTTGGACAGGGCTACGGCTACACCTTC. Translated: CASSVGQGYGYTF.

This chain joins TRBV29-1 and TRBJ1-5; a possible D gene is TRBD1 (5 bases). Germline CDR1 SQVTM, CDR2 ANQGSEA. The V end lost 0 bases, the J end lost 2 bases, and 14 bases lay between the germline ends. There are 16 residues in the CDR3. CDR3 sequence: CSVEDGYRQGNQPQHF. DNA of the CDR3: TGCAGCGTTGAAGATGGATACAGGCAAGGCAATCAGCCCCAGCATTTT.

The chain carries TRBV13 and TRBJ2-7; TRBD2 agrees at 8 bases. The germline CDR1 and CDR2 sequences are PRHDT and FYEKMQ (reference sequence). The CDR3 contains 17 residues. V was clipped by 3 bases and J by 1 base; unmatched bases: 11. The DNA of the CDR3 is TGTGCCAGCAGCTTCATGGGTCGCAGCGGGGGATCCTACGAGCAGTACTTC. It translates to CASSFMGRSGGSYEQYF.

This chain links TRBV2 with TRBJ1-1; TRBD1 is a possible D gene (5 bases). This CDR3 region has 13 residues. V was clipped by 6 bases and J by 5 bases, with 13 bases between them. Germline CDR1 reads SNHLY; CDR2 reads FYNNEI. CDR3 protein: CASRETGGTEAFF. The CDR3, as DNA: TGTGCCAGCAGGGAGACCGGGGGGACTGAAGCTTTCTTT.

The J gene is TRBJ2-7, the V gene TRBV27, with 8 positions matching TRBD2. V dropped 3 bases and J dropped 2; count of bases not matched to a gene: 9. Germline CDR1 and CDR2: MNHEY and SMNVEV (reference sequence). The CDR3 is made up of 16 amino acids. The CDR3 sequence is CASSFAGVAGTYEQYF. Here the CDR3 DNA reads TGTGCCAGCAGTTTTGCCGGGGTAGCGGGGACCTACGAGCAGTACTTC.

The rearrangement uses TRBV15 and TRBJ1-5; no clear D gene. This CDR3 contains 15 residues. Germline-derived CDR1 and CDR2 are LNHNV and YYDKDF (reference sequence). The V and J ends lost 1 base and 0 bases respectively, with 7 bases between them. The CDR3 nucleotides are TGTGCCACCAGCAGAGGCCCGAGTAGCAATCAGCCCCAGCATTTT. It codes for CATSRGPSSNQPQHF.

The chain couples TRBV10-3 to TRBJ1-1; perhaps TRBD1 as D (6 bases). The CDR3 is made up of 14 amino acids. CDR1 ENHRY and CDR2 SYGVKD come from the germline V gene. Trimming removed 3 bases from V and 7 bases from J, with 15 bases in between. The chain's CDR3 is CAISDPGHGNEAFF. The CDR3 bases are TGTGCCATCAGTGACCCGGGACACGGAAATGAAGCTTTCTTT.